Below, 15 T cell receptor beta chains from the same sample are listed, as sequenced in a study of technical replicates of blood from a handful of donors. Method: immunoSEQ multiplex PCR; TCRdb's copy keeps in-frame clones and lacks some. The sample lists under 100,000 clones; 65% to 90% were seen once. Sample: PBMCs. Receptors were obtained from a human donor in good health. Some clones in this sample may be carry-over from other donors' samples.

Remarks on this clone: This specimen includes other DNA sequences encoding the same CDR3. The rearrangement joins TRBV5-1 to TRBJ2-1, with 12 bases that match TRBD2. The CDR3 covers 15 residues. V was clipped by 2 bases and J by 7 bases; unmatched bases: 4. Germline V gene sequence: CDR1 SGHRS, CDR2 YFSETQ. The CDR3 is CASSLLAGGYNEQFF. The CDR3 coding sequence is TGCGCCAGCAGCTTACTAGCGGGGGGTTATAATGAGCAGTTCTTC.

The chain carries TRBV6-4 and TRBJ2-1; tentatively, D is TRBD2 (6 bases). The germline V and J ends were trimmed by 8 bases and 4 bases, with 12 bases remaining between them. This CDR3 spans 13 amino acids. Looked up from germline, CDR1 is MRHNA and CDR2 is SNTAGT. In DNA, the CDR3 is TGTGCCAGCTCTTTAGCGGCTTACAATGAGCAGTTCTTC. It codes for CASSLAAYNEQFF.

The chain uses TRBV30 and TRBJ1-5; 9 nucleotides line up with TRBD1. CDR1 and CDR2 (germline): GTSNPN, SVGIG (reference sequence). CDR3 length: 18 residues. After removal of 0 bases from V and 2 bases from J, the junction contained 11 bases not matched to a gene. CDR3 nucleotide sequence: TGTGCCTGGAGTGTACGACAGGGGGAATGGTTCGGCAATCAGCCCCAGCATTTT. This gives the protein CAWSVRQGEWFGNQPQHF.

This chain connects TRBV4-3 to TRBJ2-3, with 9 positions matching TRBD2. The junction had 5 bases not matched to a gene; V was cut back by 2 bases and J by 2 bases. The CDR3 consists of 16 residues. Germline V gene sequence: CDR1 LGHNA, CDR2 YSLEER. The CDR3 reads CASSQTAGGYTDTQYF. The CDR3 DNA follows: TGCGCCAGCAGCCAAACAGCGGGAGGTTACACAGATACGCAGTATTTT.

DNA for the CDR3: TGCGCCAGCAGCTTCAGGGGTGGTGAAGCTTTCTTT. Amino acid sequence: CASSFRGGEAFF. The genes are TRBV4-1 and TRBJ1-1, with D possibly matching TRBD1 (6 bases). Trimming shortened V by 5 bases and J by 7 bases, and 11 bases separated the two germline ends. The CDR3 loop spans 12 amino acids. The germline V gene encodes CDR1 MGHRA and CDR2 YSYEKL.

This clone was detected a few times. The chain combines TRBV6-6 with TRBJ1-1, with 7 bases that match TRBD1. The length of the CDR3 is 14 residues. Germline loops: CDR1 MNHNY, CDR2 SVGAGI (reference sequence). V lost 5 bases and J lost 4; bases outside the gene matches: 7. CDR3 protein: CASSDTGASTEAFF. CDR3 nucleotide sequence: TGTGCCAGCAGTGATACAGGGGCAAGCACTGAAGCTTTCTTT.

This chain connects TRBV5-6 to TRBJ1-2; no clear D gene. Trimming pared 4 bases from V and 4 bases from J, leaving 14 bases between. This CDR3 comprises 14 residues. In germline, CDR1 is SGHDT, CDR2 YYEEEE. This chain's CDR3 is CASSQRVVGYGYTF. CDR3 DNA sequence: TGTGCCAGCAGCCAGAGGGTGGTGGGCTATGGCTACACCTTC.

J is TRBJ2-3 and V is TRBV7-3, with 8 bases aligning to TRBD2. CDR1 and CDR2 from the germline V gene are SGHTA and FQGTGA. This CDR3 comprises 14 residues. V shed 1 base, J shed 5 bases, and the junction held 2 bases outside the gene matches. CDR3 residues: CASSLSLAGDTQYF. The CDR3 DNA sequence: TGTGCCAGCAGCTTAAGTCTAGCGGGAGATACGCAGTATTTT.

The rearrangement uses TRBV2 and TRBJ1-1, with D possibly TRBD1 on 5 matching bases. Per the germline V gene, CDR1 is SNHLY and CDR2 is FYNNEI. The germline V and J ends were trimmed by 11 bases and 10 bases, with 17 bases remaining between them. The CDR3 covers 11 residues. The CDR3 loop is CAGGSLYGAFF. The DNA for the CDR3 is TGTGCCGGGGGGTCCCTTTACGGAGCTTTCTTT. The full variable domain, with the rest looked up from reference TRBV2 and TRBJ1-1, is EPEVTQTPSHQVTQMGQEVILRCVPISNHLYFYWYRQILGQKVEFLVSFYNNEISEKSEIFDDQFSVERPDGSNFTLKIRSTKLEDSAMYFCAGGSLYGAFFGQGTRLTVV.

CDR3 region: CASSEIRNSYEQYF. The CDR3 nucleotides are TGTGCCAGCAGCGAAATCAGGAACTCCTACGAGCAGTACTTC. The chain combines TRBV7-2 with TRBJ2-7; D remains unclear. Trimming removed 5 bases at V and 0 bases at J, with 11 bases between. This CDR3 contains 14 residues. The germline V gene has CDR1 SGHTA and CDR2 FQGNSA.

This chain uses TRBV18 with TRBJ2-3; weak D call: TRBD2 (5 bases). CDR1 and CDR2 from the germline V gene are KGHSH and LQKENI. The CDR3 has 14 amino acids. Trimming took 3 bases from V and 5 from J, leaving 12 bases between them. CDR3 protein: CASSPRRDEDTQYF. The CDR3 coding sequence is TGTGCCAGCTCACCGCGCCGGGATGAAGATACGCAGTATTTT. The entire variable domain, with the rest obtained from reference TRBV18 and TRBJ2-3, is as follows: NAGVMQNPRHLVRRRGQEARLRCSPMKGHSHVYWYRQLPEEGLKFMVYLQKENIIDESGMPKERFSAEFPKEGPSILRIQQVVRGDSAAYFCASSPRRDEDTQYFGPGTRLTVL.

A few counts support this clone. The CDR3 reads CASSQDREDTEAFF. The CDR3, as DNA: TGTGCCAGCAGCCAAGATAGGGAGGACACTGAAGCTTTCTTT. The chain has TRBV4-2 and TRBJ1-1; D not resolved. This CDR3 region has 14 residues. Germline CDR1 is LGHNA and CDR2 is YNFKEQ. V was trimmed by 0 bases and J by 3 bases, leaving 8 bases between them.

A word on this clone: The same CDR3 can be traced to other DNA sequences in this sample. The chain joins TRBV9 to TRBJ2-2; D is possibly TRBD2 (5 bases). Germline values: CDR1 SGDLS, CDR2 YYNGEE. V was clipped by 0 bases and J by 4 bases, with 13 bases between them. The CDR3 totals 16 residues. The CDR3 reads CASSVGPSGSTGELFF. CDR3 bases: TGTGCCAGCAGCGTAGGTCCCTCGGGGTCCACCGGGGAGCTGTTTTTT.

The V call is TRBV19, the J call TRBJ2-7; 9 bases line up with TRBD1. There are 15 residues in the CDR3. The J segment lost 0 bases and the V segment lost 5 bases, leaving 5 bases of the junction unmatched. CDR1 is LNHDA and CDR2 is SQIVND in the germline V gene (reference sequence). The CDR3 here is CASSHGQGPSYEQYF. CDR3 sequence (DNA): TGTGCCAGTAGTCATGGACAGGGGCCCTCCTACGAGCAGTACTTC.

This chain links TRBV30 with TRBJ1-1; D unresolved. This CDR3 has 13 residues. Germline V gives CDR1 GTSNPN, CDR2 SVGIG (reference sequence). V was cut by 0 bases and J by 3 bases, with 8 bases left in between. CDR3 sequence reads: CAWSVYGDTEAFF. DNA of the CDR3: TGTGCCTGGAGTGTATACGGGGACACTGAAGCTTTCTTT.